The T cell receptor (beta chain) under discussion was sequenced for a study of PD-1 blockade in classical Hodgkin lymphoma. Overall study context: Patients were treated with nivolumab at 3 mg/kg, and this was given intravenously every 2 weeks. Regarding the study as a whole: At baseline, newly diagnosed patients reportedly showed less TCR diversity than healthy donors.

The assay was immunoSEQ multiplex PCR, and TCRdb's table has in-frame clones only and misses some. The table shows fewer than 20,000 clones, with about three quarters occurring only once. Notes on this clone: What it recognizes is unknown.

Time point noted: cycle 4 day 1 (C4D1), after around six weeks of nivolumab. Every patient had relapsed following autologous stem cell transplantation, and cohorts differed in brentuximab vedotin exposure. With magnetic negative selection, CD4+ T cells were purified from PBMCs that had been thawed. This CDR3 has 15 residues. V shed 2 bases and J shed 1 base, with 10 bases lying between them. Germline values: CDR1 SSHAT, CDR2 FNYEAQ (reference sequence). This sample comprised CD4+ T cells from blood, obtained before the fourth cycle of nivolumab. The receptor was derived from a human donor with classical Hodgkin lymphoma. The chain couples TRBV7-7 to TRBJ2-3; D is undetermined. Written as DNA, the CDR3 is TGTGCCAGCAGCTTATCCCGGGCAGGCACAGATACGCAGTATTTT. Amino acids: CASSLSRAGTDTQYF.